The 17 T cell receptor beta chains below all came from one sample that was sequenced in a study of T cells after yellow fever vaccination. MiXCR, applied by TCRdb to the 5' RACE reads, yields one record per CDR3 protein. The sample records approximately 550,000 distinct CDR3 sequences, roughly 21% being singletons. This material consisted of PBMCs, taken 15 days after the yellow fever booster vaccination. The receptors here all came from a man aged 25 to 45 who received the YFV17D yellow fever vaccine.

The chain couples TRBV29-1 to TRBJ1-3, with 9 bases matching TRBD1. From germline, CDR1 is SQVTM and CDR2 ANQGSEA. The trim removed 7 bases at V and 1 base at J, leaving 14 bases unmatched. CDR3 length: 17 residues. CDR3 DNA sequence: TGCAGCGCGGGACAGGGCCAACTCGGAGGGTCTGGAAACACCATATATTTT. It encodes CSAGQGQLGGSGNTIYF.

The gene calls are TRBV29-1 and TRBJ2-7; possible D gene TRBD2, 6 bases. Germline lookup yields CDR1 SQVTM and CDR2 ANQGSEA. Trimming cost V 7 bases and J 3 bases, with 16 bases left between them. CDR3 size: 13 residues. The DNA of the CDR3 is TGCAGCGCTAACCTGAGGGGAGGCTACGAGCAGTACTTC. Protein: CSANLRGGYEQYF.

The CDR3 nucleotides read TGTGCCACCGGAGATGAGGCGGGCGAGCAGTACTTC. As protein: CATGDEAGEQYF. This sequence joins TRBV15 and TRBJ2-7, with D possibly being TRBD2 (5 bases). Trimming removed 8 bases from V and 6 bases from J, with 14 bases in between. The CDR3 sequence is 12 residues long. CDR1 LNHNV and CDR2 YYDKDF come from the germline V gene (reference sequence).

This clonotype appeared once. V and J are TRBV2 and TRBJ2-2; 9 nucleotides align to TRBD1. Germline CDR1 is SNHLY and CDR2 is FYNNEI. This CDR3 comprises 16 residues. Trimming cost V 8 bases and J 4 bases; bases outside gene matches: 11. CDR3 nucleotides: TGTGCCAGCGGACCTCCGGGACAGGGAAGCACCGGGGAGCTGTTTTTT. Protein product: CASGPPGQGSTGELFF. Combining the CDR3 with reference TRBV2 and TRBJ2-2 gives the whole variable domain EPEVTQTPSHQVTQMGQEVILRCVPISNHLYFYWYRQILGQKVEFLVSFYNNEISEKSEIFDDQFSVERPDGSNFTLKIRSTKLEDSAMYFCASGPPGQGSTGELFFGEGSRLTVL.

J is TRBJ1-5 and V is TRBV30; no reliable D call. The CDR3 is 9 amino acids. Deletions cut 8 bases from V and 9 bases from J, with 8 bases between. Germline-derived CDR1 and CDR2 are GTSNPN and SVGIG (reference sequence). Here the CDR3 DNA reads TGTGCCCCCTCCGGGCCCCAGCATTTT. Protein product: CAPSGPQHF.

This clonotype was seen a few times. The V gene is TRBV7-2, the J gene TRBJ2-3; D is perhaps TRBD2 (5 bases). This CDR3 is built from 16 residues. Germline CDR1 and CDR2: SGHTA and FQGNSA. V was trimmed by 0 bases and J by 4 bases, leaving 14 bases between them. The CDR3 DNA reads TGTGCCAGCAGCTTAGCGGCTAGCCCCCTAGCAGATACGCAGTATTTT. This translates into CASSLAASPLADTQYF.

CDR3 sequence: CSATRLAEHTDTQYF. CDR3 coding DNA: TGCAGTGCCACAAGACTAGCGGAACACACAGATACGCAGTATTTT. The V call is TRBV20-1, the J call TRBJ2-3, with 9 bases fitting TRBD2. The CDR3 length is 15 residues. J gave up 2 bases and V 6 bases, and 9 bases lay outside the gene matches. Germline V gives CDR1 DFQATT, CDR2 SNEGSKA (reference sequence).

There are a few counts of this clonotype. V is TRBV7-9 and J is TRBJ1-1, with a tentative D call TRBD1 (6 bases). The germline V gene encodes CDR1 SEHNR and CDR2 FQNEAQ (reference sequence). CDR3 length: 16 amino acids. V shed 6 bases and J shed 2 bases, with 19 bases lying between them. The CDR3 DNA follows: TGTGCCAGCAGAGGTGATATAGGGGGTCAAAACACTGAAGCTTTCTTT. This sequence encodes CASRGDIGGQNTEAFF. Full variable domain (rest looked up from reference TRBV7-9 and TRBJ1-1): DTGVSQNPRHKITKRGQNVTFRCDPISEHNRLYWYRQTLGQGPEFLTYFQNEAQLEKSRLLSDRFSAERPKGSFSTLEIQRTEQGDSAMYLCASRGDIGGQNTEAFFGQGTRLTVV.

The chain couples TRBV28 to TRBJ2-3; D unresolved. Germline lookup yields CDR1 MDHEN and CDR2 SYDVKM. This CDR3 region has 15 residues. Trimming removed 6 bases from V and 0 bases from J, with 13 bases in between. CDR3 in amino acids: CASSEIGSSTDTQYF. CDR3 nucleotide sequence: TGTGCCAGCAGCGAAATTGGAAGTAGCACAGATACGCAGTATTTT.

This clonotype was recorded a few times. The V and J genes are TRBV10-3 and TRBJ2-1; 11 positions agree with TRBD2. J gave up 6 bases and V 5 bases, and 12 bases lay outside the gene matches. Germline V gene lookup returns CDR1 ENHRY and CDR2 SYGVKD. This CDR3 comprises 17 residues. The CDR3 coding sequence is TGTGCCATCAGTTTACCACTAGCGGGAGTATTTTCCAATGAGCAGTTCTTC. Protein sequence: CAISLPLAGVFSNEQFF.

This clonotype was detected ten times or more. The V call is TRBV27, the J call TRBJ2-2; D ambiguous. Germline CDR1 and CDR2: MNHEY and SMNVEV (reference sequence). V lost 2 bases to trimming and J lost 5 bases, with 6 bases between them. CDR3 length equals 13 residues. The chain's CDR3 is CASSLLGTGELFF. The CDR3 nucleotides are TGTGCCAGCAGTTTACTGGGGACCGGGGAGCTGTTTTTT.

The sample holds a few counts of this clonotype. J is TRBJ2-3 and V is TRBV11-2; D unresolved. This CDR3 spans 13 amino acids. Trimming cost V 7 bases and J 4 bases, with 12 bases left between them. Germline CDR1 SGHAT, CDR2 FQNNGV. The CDR3, as DNA: TGTGCCAGCATGTCATACCGAGCAGATACGCAGTATTTT. Translating gives CASMSYRADTQYF.

The gene calls are TRBV27 and TRBJ1-1; D possibly corresponds to TRBD1 (6 bases). Trimming stripped 6 bases from V and 2 bases from J, with 19 bases between. The germline V gene encodes CDR1 MNHEY and CDR2 SMNVEV (reference sequence). The CDR3 length is 16 residues. This CDR3 is CASRTLRGDTNTEAFF. In DNA form, the CDR3 reads TGTGCCAGCAGGACTCTCAGAGGGGACACCAACACTGAAGCTTTCTTT.

The table lists this clonotype with a few counts. This chain uses TRBV15 with TRBJ2-3; D might be TRBD1 (6 bases). CDR3 length: 15 residues. V lost 8 bases and J lost 1, with 16 bases in between. Germline V CDR1 and CDR2: LNHNV, YYDKDF (reference sequence). CDR3 coding DNA: TGTGCCACCCGCGGACAGTATGGGGGCACAGATACGCAGTATTTT. This codes for CATRGQYGGTDTQYF.

The chain is built from TRBV20-1 and TRBJ2-7; TRBD1 aligns across 9 bases. Looked up from germline, CDR1 is DFQATT and CDR2 is SNEGSKA (reference sequence). This CDR3 has 15 amino acids. Germline trimming cut 5 bases from V and 6 bases from J; bases unmatched to any gene: 14. This chain's CDR3 is CSAPDEQGASGEQYF. CDR3 coding DNA: TGCAGTGCTCCTGACGAACAGGGGGCGAGTGGCGAGCAGTACTTC.

The V call is TRBV7-2, the J call TRBJ2-3, with 8 bases aligning to TRBD2. The CDR3 spans 16 residues. Losses at the gene ends were 2 bases for V and 3 bases for J; bases not matched to a gene: 7. Germline CDR1 SGHTA, CDR2 FQGNSA. In nucleotides, the CDR3 is TGTGCCAGCAGCTTAAACGGGAGGGCTTGGACAGATACGCAGTATTTT. Protein sequence: CASSLNGRAWTDTQYF.

This chain joins TRBV12-3 or TRBV12-4 and TRBJ2-5, with 9 bases fitting TRBD2. CDR3 length: 14 amino acids. Losses at the gene ends were 6 bases for V and 1 base for J; bases not matched to a gene: 3. This CDR3 is CASRRSGSQETQYF. In nucleotides, the CDR3 is TGTGCCAGCAGACGTAGCGGGAGCCAAGAGACCCAGTACTTC.